This entry concerns a single TCR beta chain. What it binds is not known. TCRdb reprocessed the reads with MiXCR, giving one entry per CDR3 protein. The sample contains more than 350,000 distinct CDR3 sequences, approximately 32% of which appear only once. This sample stems from a study of T cell repertoires in cytomegalovirus infection. Overall study: From public TCR beta signatures came an indication of both CMV infection and matching HLA type.

Study-wide results and caveats: Dominating the ex vivo response were TCR beta clonotypes that were CMV-specific and HLA-C-restricted. Adding up the frequency of public TCR beta families identified people who carried CMV plus the relevant HLA.

V gave up 6 bases and J gave up 4 bases, with 18 bases separating them. Germline V CDR1 and CDR2: SGHTA, FQGNSA. CDR3 length: 15 residues. Material: PBMCs. V and J are TRBV7-2 and TRBJ1-2; possible D gene TRBD1, 5 bases. The TCR comes from a human donor in good health (CMV status not recorded). Some clones in this sample may be carry-over from other donors' samples. The DNA for the CDR3 is TGTGCCAGCAGTTCGCCGGGACCGACCGCCTATGGCTACACCTTC. As protein: CASSSPGPTAYGYTF.